This T cell receptor beta chain derives from a study of metastatic and nonmetastatic thyroid tumors. Study at large: Malignant thyroid and benign thyroid patients provided blood and tumor or nodule tissue whose repertoires were compared. General study results and limits: Relative to benign nodules, malignant thyroid tumors were reportedly characterized by significantly elevated TCR beta diversity in blood and tumor.

As handled by the study authors: It was from CDR3 differences across clinicopathological groups that a distant-metastasis classifier for papillary thyroid cancer was built. TCRdb re-called the PCR reads via MiXCR. These V and J calls originate from TCRdb's pipeline instead of the authors' own analysis. The repertoire has approximately 42,000 clones, approximately 24% of them found once; the top ten carry roughly 15%. V shed 4 bases, J shed 5 bases, and the junction held 3 bases outside the gene matches. The CDR3 is 14 residues long. Germline V lookup: CDR1 WNHNN, CDR2 SYGVQD (reference sequence). About this clone: Its target is unknown.

Thyroid surgery was performed in patients who had received no treatment beforehand. This sequence was found in a female donor with papillary thyroid cancer or a benign thyroid nodule (not recorded which). Some clones in this sample may be carry-over from other donors' samples. The chain links TRBV10-1 to TRBJ2-2; 8 bases fit TRBD1. Input material: tumor tissue. CDR3 DNA: TGCGCCAGCAGTGGAACAGGGGGGACCGGGGAGCTGTTTTTT. This codes for CASSGTGGTGELFF.